The present T cell receptor beta chain was sequenced within a study of T cell responses to AZD1222 COVID-19 vaccine. Germline V gene sequence: CDR1 LNHDA, CDR2 SQIVND (reference sequence). Trimming took 3 bases from V and 5 from J; bases not matched to a gene: 3. The CDR3 has 14 amino acids. A word on this clone: Its specificity is not known.

Whole-study results and caveats: Possibly, clonal diversity was underestimated; donors were largely white British and included more females. Just a handful of AZD1222 recipients were seropositive at baseline. Nearly half of spike-specific TCRs reportedly target variant regions that are unmutated in the B.1.351 and B.1.1.7 variants.

Only in-frame clones appear in the TCRdb table, and some are missing; sequencing was by immunoSEQ multiplex PCR. The repertoire has 110,000 to 150,000 clones, roughly 93% of them found once; the top ten carry roughly 2%. This chain links TRBV19 with TRBJ2-3; 9 bases fit TRBD2. This TCR was recovered from an adult who received the AZD1222 COVID-19 vaccine. This sample comprised peripheral blood, obtained 28 days after the second AZD1222 dose. CDR3 residues: CASSMGLARDTQYF. The CDR3 bases are TGTGCCAGTAGTATGGGACTAGCAAGAGATACGCAGTATTTT.